One and the same sample provided the 3 T cell receptor beta chains below, sequenced in a study of cytomegalovirus exposure and HLA in healthy donors. The PCR used 60 Vbeta and 13 Jbeta primers. Clones were sequenced by immunoSEQ multiplex PCR, and TCRdb holds only the in-frame ones, with some missing. The sample records over 60,000 clones, 60% to 75% being singletons. What was sequenced was PBMCs. These receptors were taken from a man aged 70 or older in good health and CMV-seronegative.

The chain is built from TRBV9 and TRBJ1-3, with a tentative D call TRBD1 (5 bases). CDR1 is SGDLS, CDR2 YYNGEE, per germline. The V and J ends lost 0 bases and 4 bases respectively, with 14 bases between them. This CDR3 is built from 16 residues. CDR3 bases: TGTGCCAGCAGCGTAGCTCCTCCGGGGGGAGGAAACACCATATATTTT. This sequence encodes CASSVAPPGGGNTIYF.

The chain uses TRBV5-1 and TRBJ2-7; D is possibly TRBD2 (5 bases). This CDR3 contains 18 residues. V lost 4 bases, J lost 3 bases, and 26 bases lay in between. CDR1 and CDR2 from the germline V gene are SGHRS and YFSETQ. The DNA of the CDR3 is TGCGCCAGCAGCGGACCCCCCAGGCCGGGATTGCGTGTCTACGAGCAGTACTTC. Its protein is CASSGPPRPGLRVYEQYF.

The chain combines TRBV9 with TRBJ2-3, with D possibly being TRBD1 (6 bases). The CDR3 is 16 amino acids. Germline lookup yields CDR1 SGDLS and CDR2 YYNGEE. V was pared by 0 bases and J by 3 bases, with 14 bases between. The CDR3 DNA reads TGTGCCAGCAGCGTAGCAGGGGATGAAATTACAGATACGCAGTATTTT. Protein product: CASSVAGDEITDTQYF.